The 18 T cell receptor beta chains below all came from one sample that was sequenced in a study of blood T cell repertoires in COVID-19. Clones were read by immunoSEQ multiplex PCR, and TCRdb kept only the in-frame ones, dropping some. The sample has 200,000 to 300,000 clones, about 83% seen once. The sequenced material came from peripheral blood. The receptor set was obtained from a man between 45 and 60 years old with acute or convalescent COVID-19.

The chain uses TRBV5-1 and TRBJ2-7; TRBD2 agrees at 7 bases. Germline lookup yields CDR1 SGHRS and CDR2 YFSETQ. The CDR3 spans 15 residues. Trimming cost V 4 bases and J 2 bases; bases outside gene matches: 9. CDR3 sequence (DNA): TGCGCCAGCAGCCAACGGGGGAGCGGGACCTACGAGCAGTACTTC. It is translated as CASSQRGSGTYEQYF.

In nucleotides, the CDR3 is TGCGCCAGCAGCACCGGGACAGGGCTCTCACCCCTCCACTTT. Protein product: CASSTGTGLSPLHF. This rearrangement joins TRBV5-1 to TRBJ1-6; 9 bases map to TRBD1. Trimming at V came to 4 bases and at J to 10 bases, leaving 6 bases not matched to a gene. Germline values: CDR1 SGHRS, CDR2 YFSETQ. The CDR3 covers 14 residues.

The genes are TRBV2 and TRBJ2-5; D may be TRBD2 (5 bases). V was cut by 6 bases and J by 5 bases, with 16 bases left in between. This CDR3 is 14 amino acids long. Germline V gene data show CDR1 as SNHLY and CDR2 as FYNNEI. The CDR3 is CASRTRTGPETQYF. The CDR3 DNA is TGTGCCAGCAGAACACGGACTGGTCCGGAGACCCAGTACTTC.

This chain links TRBV30 with TRBJ1-2, with D hard to call. Germline CDR1 reads GTSNPN; CDR2 reads SVGIG (reference sequence). Trimming shortened V by 2 bases and J by 4 bases, and 5 bases separated the two germline ends. This CDR3 is 11 amino acids long. The CDR3 loop reads CAWSTGYGYTF. The CDR3 region has the DNA TGTGCCTGGAGTACCGGCTATGGCTACACCTTC.

This sequence joins TRBV5-1 and TRBJ1-3; D call uncertain. CDR1 is SGHRS, CDR2 YFSETQ, per germline. Trimming cost V 5 bases and J 0 bases, with 9 bases left between them. CDR3 length equals 14 residues. The CDR3 region is CASRGGRSGNTIYF. CDR3 in DNA: TGCGCCAGCAGAGGAGGGCGCTCTGGAAACACCATATATTTT.

The V and J genes are TRBV29-1 and TRBJ2-4, with 7 bases fitting TRBD1. Germline V gene sequence: CDR1 SQVTM, CDR2 ANQGSEA. This CDR3 region has 13 residues. Losses at the gene ends were 6 bases for V and 5 bases for J; bases not matched to a gene: 7. The CDR3 here is CSVTRGSENIQYF. The CDR3 nucleotides read TGCAGCGTGACCAGGGGGAGCGAAAACATTCAGTACTTC.

The genes are TRBV7-3 and TRBJ2-1; TRBD2 aligns across 7 bases. Germline lookup yields CDR1 SGHTA and CDR2 FQGTGA. Germline trimming cut 1 base from V and 0 bases from J; bases unmatched to any gene: 3. The CDR3 extends over 16 amino acids. The CDR3 sequence is CASSLNRGDSYNEQFF. The CDR3 nucleotides read TGTGCCAGCAGCTTAAATCGGGGGGACTCCTACAATGAGCAGTTCTTC.

The chain combines TRBV7-3 with TRBJ2-7, with 7 bases fitting TRBD2. Germline V gives CDR1 SGHTA, CDR2 FQGTGA. V trimming: 5 bases; J trimming: 2 bases; junction bases outside the gene matches: 9. The CDR3 is made up of 15 amino acids. CDR3 sequence: CASSPRAGTPYEQYF. CDR3 coding DNA: TGTGCCAGCAGCCCCAGAGCGGGGACCCCCTACGAGCAGTACTTC.

V gene TRBV10-3 combines with J gene TRBJ2-5; 10 bases line up with TRBD2. With V trimmed by 9 bases and J by 2 bases, 3 bases remained unmatched. The CDR3 extends over 13 amino acids. CDR1 ENHRY and CDR2 SYGVKD come from the germline V gene. In DNA form, the CDR3 reads TGTGCCATAAGCGGGAGGGGACAAGAGACCCAGTACTTC. Protein sequence: CAISGRGQETQYF.

V and J are TRBV4-1 and TRBJ2-1; 9 bases line up with TRBD2. The CDR3 is 16 residues long. Germline V gene data show CDR1 as MGHRA and CDR2 as YSYEKL. V lost 4 bases and J lost 4; bases outside the gene matches: 8. The CDR3 sequence is CASSPSGSGGYNEQFF. CDR3 bases: TGCGCCAGCAGCCCCTCGGGTAGCGGGGGTTACAATGAGCAGTTCTTC.

V gene TRBV2 combines with J gene TRBJ2-1, with a weak D call TRBD2 (6 bases). The germline V and J ends were trimmed by 6 bases and 6 bases, with 12 bases remaining between them. Looked up from germline, CDR1 is SNHLY and CDR2 is FYNNEI. The CDR3 runs 13 residues. CDR3 DNA: TGTGCCAGCAGCGTGACTAGGGGCAATGAGCAGTTCTTC. Amino acid sequence: CASSVTRGNEQFF.

This rearrangement joins TRBV19 to TRBJ1-1, with 7 bases that match TRBD1. The CDR3 totals 14 residues. V lost 2 bases to trimming and J lost 7 bases; unmatched junction nucleotides: 7. Germline CDR1 LNHDA, CDR2 SQIVND (reference sequence). Here the CDR3 DNA reads TGTGCCAGTAGTATAACGGGACAGAGCAGTGAAGCTTTCTTT. Its translation is CASSITGQSSEAFF.

The chain joins TRBV5-4 to TRBJ2-7; 8 nucleotides align to TRBD2. CDR1 is SGHNT, CDR2 YYREEE, per germline (reference sequence). Trimming cost V 0 bases and J 2 bases; bases outside gene matches: 4. This CDR3 region has 15 residues. Written as DNA, the CDR3 is TGTGCCAGCAGCTTGGGGCCAGCGGGAGCCTACGAGCAGTACTTC. Its translation: CASSLGPAGAYEQYF.

This sequence joins TRBV6-5 and TRBJ2-1, with 9 bases fitting TRBD2. V lost 0 bases and J lost 8; bases outside the gene matches: 8. CDR3 length equals 16 residues. The V gene's germline CDR1 is MNHEY and CDR2 SVGAGI. CDR3 region: CASSYSKSSGAHEQFF. The CDR3 DNA reads TGTGCCAGCAGTTACTCGAAGTCTAGCGGGGCCCATGAGCAGTTCTTC.

This clone was observed a few times. V gene TRBV9 combines with J gene TRBJ1-1; 8 bases match TRBD1. CDR3 size: 14 residues. J gave up 4 bases and V 4 bases, and 6 bases lay outside the gene matches. Germline CDR1 and CDR2: SGDLS and YYNGEE. The CDR3 loop is CASSPGQGGTEAFF. CDR3 nucleotide sequence: TGTGCCAGCAGCCCAGGACAGGGTGGCACTGAAGCTTTCTTT.

This chain links TRBV6-5 with TRBJ2-3; tentatively, D is TRBD2 (6 bases). Germline V CDR1 and CDR2: MNHEY, SVGAGI. This CDR3 contains 15 residues. The V and J ends lost 6 bases and 2 bases respectively, with 15 bases between them. The CDR3 here is CASRPLGGYTDTQYF. CDR3 nucleotide sequence: TGTGCCAGCAGGCCTCTTGGGGGGTACACAGATACGCAGTATTTT.

This clone was detected a few times. The chain carries TRBV4-2 and TRBJ1-1; no clear D. This CDR3 region has 15 residues. The V gene lost 0 bases and the J gene lost 4 bases, with 12 bases spanning the gap. CDR1 LGHNA and CDR2 YNFKEQ come from the germline V gene. The CDR3 loop reads CASSQDHSQSTEAFF. CDR3 bases: TGTGCCAGCAGCCAAGATCACAGCCAGAGCACTGAAGCTTTCTTT.

The chain has TRBV14 and TRBJ1-3; the D gene is possibly TRBD1 (5 bases). CDR1 and CDR2 from the germline V gene are SGHDN and FVKESK. This CDR3 is built from 16 residues. V gave up 4 bases and J gave up 0 bases, with 13 bases separating them. CDR3 nucleotides: TGTGCCAGCAGCCGCGGGGCCCAGAGCTCTGGAAACACCATATATTTT. It is translated as CASSRGAQSSGNTIYF.